This entry lists 32 T cell receptor beta chains sequenced from one sample in a study of shared clonotypes between healthy human individuals. The method was immunoSEQ multiplex PCR; TCRdb's version includes in-frame clones alone and lacks a portion of them. The repertoire consists of just over 2,000,000 clones, with approximately 94% occurring once and the leading ten covering around 1.1%. In the naive CD8 group, cells lacked CD45RO and were positively selected for CCR7, so terminally differentiated effector memory CD45RA+ cells were left out. Sequencing was done on a sample of naive CD8+ T cells sorted from blood. The receptors were gathered from a man aged 18 to 29 in good health.

This clone occurred once. This chain uses TRBV4-3 with TRBJ2-5, with 12 bases fitting TRBD2. This CDR3 contains 17 residues. The ends lost 0 bases at V and 5 bases at J; junction bases unmatched: 7. Germline assignment: CDR1 LGHNA and CDR2 YSLEER. CDR3 in DNA: TGCGCCAGCAGCCAAGAGGCTAGCGGGAGGGCCTGGGAGACCCAGTACTTC. Its protein product is CASSQEASGRAWETQYF.

This chain joins TRBV6-5 and TRBJ1-5; a possible D gene is TRBD1 (5 bases). Germline CDR1 is MNHEY and CDR2 is SVGAGI. V dropped 2 bases and J dropped 3 bases, with 11 bases sitting between them. This CDR3 contains 15 residues. The CDR3 region is CASSYGGGDNQPQHF. CDR3 nucleotides: TGTGCCAGCAGTTACGGGGGGGGTGACAATCAGCCCCAGCATTTT.

Here the CDR3 reads CATSRDLGALNEQFF. For the CDR3, the DNA is TGTGCCACCAGCAGAGATTTGGGGGCCCTCAATGAGCAGTTCTTC. V is TRBV15 and J is TRBJ2-1, with a possible D match to TRBD1 (6 bases). CDR1 is LNHNV, CDR2 YYDKDF, per germline (reference sequence). Trimming took 0 bases from V and 6 from J, leaving 12 bases between them. The CDR3 is made up of 15 amino acids.

Comment on this clone: One end of the junction is discordant with germline, which a read error may explain. The sample holds other DNA sequences that translate to the same CDR3. This chain connects TRBV2 to TRBJ1-1; D gene unclear. CDR1 is SNHLY, CDR2 FYNNEI, per germline. The CDR3 is 12 amino acids. The CDR3 spells CASVLTNTEAFF. As DNA, the CDR3 is TGTGCCAGCGTCCTTACGAACACTGAAGCCTTCTTT.

This sequence joins TRBV13 and TRBJ2-1; 7 positions agree with TRBD2. V dropped 5 bases and J dropped 7; count of bases not matched to a gene: 8. The CDR3 is 14 amino acids. Germline V gives CDR1 PRHDT, CDR2 FYEKMQ (reference sequence). This chain's CDR3 is CASSLYLGGNEQFF. For the CDR3, the DNA is TGTGCCAGCAGCCTCTACCTGGGGGGGAATGAGCAGTTCTTC.

The rearrangement links TRBV4-1 to TRBJ2-1; D gene uncertain. The V end lost 0 bases, the J end lost 2 bases, and 20 bases lay between the germline ends. The CDR3 is made up of 19 amino acids. Germline V gene sequence: CDR1 MGHRA, CDR2 YSYEKL. The CDR3 spells CASSQEGADLYVAYNEQFF. The CDR3 region has the DNA TGCGCCAGCAGCCAAGAAGGTGCGGACCTATACGTGGCCTACAATGAGCAGTTCTTC.

This rearrangement joins TRBV28 to TRBJ2-1; D is undetermined. Germline-derived CDR1 and CDR2 are MDHEN and SYDVKM. Trimming took 6 bases from V and 6 from J, leaving 6 bases between them. The CDR3 consists of 11 residues. CDR3 amino acids: CASSRTNEQFF. For the CDR3, the DNA is TGTGCCAGCAGCCGAACCAATGAGCAGTTCTTC.

This chain uses TRBV19 with TRBJ2-7; 13 bases line up with TRBD2. Germline V lookup: CDR1 LNHDA, CDR2 SQIVND (reference sequence). CDR3 length: 16 residues. J gave up 5 bases and V 5 bases, and 9 bases lay outside the gene matches. The CDR3 nucleotides are TGTGCCAGTAGTGGAACTAGCGGGAGGGCCTGGGACGAGCAGTACTTC. Translation gives CASSGTSGRAWDEQYF.

The V call is TRBV5-6, the J call TRBJ2-3, with a weak D call TRBD2 (7 bases). Trimming left V 4 bases short and J 4 bases short, with 13 bases between. This CDR3 contains 14 residues. Germline loops: CDR1 SGHDT, CDR2 YYEEEE. This CDR3 is CASSPGGLPDTQYF. CDR3 coding DNA: TGTGCCAGCAGCCCCGGGGGGCTCCCAGATACGCAGTATTTT.

The chain joins TRBV5-8 to TRBJ1-1, with a possible D match to TRBD1 (6 bases). V was pared by 0 bases and J by 0 bases, with 12 bases between. This CDR3 has 16 residues. CDR1 is SGHTS and CDR2 is YDEGEE in the germline V gene. Here the CDR3 reads CASSLEGGAMNTEAFF. CDR3 sequence (DNA): TGTGCCAGCAGCTTGGAGGGGGGAGCCATGAACACTGAAGCTTTCTTT.

This chain uses TRBV13 with TRBJ2-5, with D hard to call. The germline CDR1 and CDR2 sequences are PRHDT and FYEKMQ (reference sequence). CDR3 length: 15 residues. Trimming cost V 5 bases and J 2 bases, with 15 bases left between them. In DNA form, the CDR3 reads TGTGCCAGCAGCGTCGACTCTTCTTGGCAAGAGACCCAGTACTTC. Translating gives CASSVDSSWQETQYF.

This clone was recorded a few times. V gene TRBV18 combines with J gene TRBJ1-5; D not certain. Per the germline V gene, CDR1 is KGHSH and CDR2 is LQKENI. The CDR3 spans 15 residues. V lost 1 base to trimming and J lost 1 base, with 8 bases between them. CDR3 nucleotides: TGTGCCAGCTCACCACGGGAGTCAAGCAATCAGCCCCAGCATTTT. Protein sequence: CASSPRESSNQPQHF.

V is TRBV9 and J is TRBJ1-2; D not certain. CDR1 is SGDLS and CDR2 is YYNGEE in the germline V gene. The V and J ends lost 4 bases and 4 bases respectively, with 17 bases between them. The CDR3 runs 15 residues. CDR3 sequence (DNA): TGTGCCAGCAGCCCAGGACTCCTCGACGGCTATGGCTACACCTTC. It encodes CASSPGLLDGYGYTF. Supplemented by reference TRBV9 and TRBJ1-2, the full variable domain reads DSGVTQTPKHLITATGQRVTLRCSPRSGDLSVYWYQQSLDQGLQFLIQYYNGEERAKGNILERFSAQQFPDLHSELNLSSLELGDSALYFCASSPGLLDGYGYTFGSGTRLTVV.

The chain employs TRBV18 and TRBJ2-7; D is perhaps TRBD1 (6 bases). The germline V and J ends were trimmed by 2 bases and 3 bases, with 11 bases remaining between them. The CDR3 length is 14 residues. Germline V gene lookup returns CDR1 KGHSH and CDR2 LQKENI. CDR3 sequence reads: CASSPESRGYEQYF. In DNA, the CDR3 is TGTGCCAGCTCACCAGAATCCAGGGGCTACGAGCAGTACTTC.

The chain employs TRBV9 and TRBJ1-2; 12 bases match TRBD1. V shed 0 bases, J shed 2 bases, and the junction held 8 bases outside the gene matches. Germline CDR1 is SGDLS and CDR2 is YYNGEE. The CDR3 is made up of 18 amino acids. The CDR3 loop is CASSVAPPGTGGNYGYTF. The CDR3 DNA is TGTGCCAGCAGCGTAGCTCCACCCGGGACAGGGGGCAACTATGGCTACACCTTC.

The chain links TRBV27 to TRBJ2-2; 14 bases are a match to TRBD2. From germline, CDR1 is MNHEY and CDR2 SMNVEV (reference sequence). The CDR3 loop spans 18 amino acids. Trimming removed 7 bases from V and 5 bases from J; junction bases left unmatched: 12. CDR3: CASISGTSGSLRTGELFF. The CDR3 DNA reads as TGTGCCAGCATCTCCGGGACTAGCGGGAGTTTACGGACCGGGGAGCTGTTTTTT.

The J gene is TRBJ2-7, the V gene TRBV28, with 8 bases that match TRBD2. Germline V lookup: CDR1 MDHEN, CDR2 SYDVKM. Trimming took 6 bases from V and 0 from J; bases not matched to a gene: 13. This CDR3 is 17 amino acids long. The CDR3 spells CASRAEYSGVSSYEQYF. The DNA for the CDR3 is TGTGCCAGCAGGGCGGAATATAGCGGGGTTAGCTCCTACGAGCAGTACTTC. The whole variable domain, remainder taken from reference TRBV28 and TRBJ2-7, is DVKVTQSSRYLVKRTGEKVFLECVQDMDHENMFWYRQDPGLGLRLIYFSYDVKMKEKGDIPEGYSVSREKKERFSLILESASTNQTSMYLCASRAEYSGVSSYEQYFGPGTRLTVT.

CDR3 in DNA: TGTGCCATCAGTGAGTCGCCGGACACCTCCTACAATGAGCAGTTCTTC. Encoded protein: CAISESPDTSYNEQFF. This chain connects TRBV10-3 to TRBJ2-1, with D possibly TRBD1 on 5 matching bases. This CDR3 region has 16 residues. Germline loops: CDR1 ENHRY, CDR2 SYGVKD. Trimming pared 0 bases from V and 0 bases from J, leaving 9 bases between.

The chain combines TRBV30 with TRBJ1-4; D is undetermined. V was pared by 4 bases and J by 8 bases, with 14 bases between. From germline, CDR1 is GTSNPN and CDR2 SVGIG (reference sequence). CDR3 length: 13 amino acids. CDR3 coding DNA: TGTGCCTGGACATTGGGGTCTCAAGAAAAACTGTTTTTT. Translation gives CAWTLGSQEKLFF.

This chain connects TRBV9 to TRBJ2-5, with a weak D call TRBD1 (6 bases). The germline V and J ends were trimmed by 3 bases and 8 bases, with 11 bases remaining between them. The CDR3 has 12 residues. The germline CDR1 and CDR2 sequences are SGDLS and YYNGEE. CDR3 amino acids: CASSETGVTQYF. DNA for the CDR3: TGTGCCAGCAGCGAGACAGGTGTCACCCAGTACTTC.

This chain connects TRBV14 to TRBJ2-1; the match to TRBD1 covers 8 bases. The CDR3 extends over 17 amino acids. The ends lost 0 bases at V and 8 bases at J; junction bases unmatched: 12. Germline V lookup: CDR1 SGHDN, CDR2 FVKESK. CDR3 residues: CASSQDLRTGFLDEQFF. The CDR3 DNA is TGTGCCAGCAGCCAAGATCTGCGGACAGGGTTTTTGGATGAGCAGTTCTTC.

The V call is TRBV2, the J call TRBJ2-5; the match to TRBD2 covers 9 bases. The germline gives CDR1 SNHLY, CDR2 FYNNEI. V dropped 3 bases and J dropped 4; count of bases not matched to a gene: 12. The CDR3 has 17 amino acids. Here the CDR3 reads CASSDPGGGGALETQYF. CDR3 nucleotide sequence: TGTGCCAGCAGTGATCCCGGAGGCGGGGGGGCCTTAGAGACCCAGTACTTC.

The rearrangement links TRBV4-3 to TRBJ2-7; 7 bases are shared with TRBD1. The V gene's germline CDR1 is LGHNA and CDR2 YSLEER. Unmatched junction bases numbered 16, after V lost 1 base and J lost 7 bases. The CDR3 length is 17 residues. The CDR3: CASSQGTLQGLASEQYF. The CDR3 coding sequence is TGCGCCAGCAGCCAAGGGACTTTACAGGGGCTCGCATCGGAGCAGTACTTC.

The genes are TRBV10-2 and TRBJ2-3, with D unclear. The V gene's germline CDR1 is WSHSY and CDR2 SAAADI. The CDR3 totals 13 residues. Trimming shortened V by 6 bases and J by 2 bases, and 9 bases separated the two germline ends. DNA of the CDR3: TGCGCCAGCAGGGATAACCCCACAGATACGCAGTATTTT. Translating it yields CASRDNPTDTQYF.

The chain is built from TRBV7-9 and TRBJ1-1, with 9 bases matching TRBD1. V gave up 5 bases and J gave up 4 bases; unmatched junction bases: 8. Germline CDR1 and CDR2: SEHNR and FQNEAQ (reference sequence). The CDR3 has 15 residues. The CDR3 is CASSPGTGLVTEAFF. The CDR3 DNA follows: TGTGCCAGCAGCCCCGGGACAGGGCTGGTCACTGAAGCTTTCTTT.

In the case of this clone: The same CDR3 also results from other DNA sequences found in this sample. The gene calls are TRBV5-1 and TRBJ2-5; no clear D. Germline V CDR1 and CDR2: SGHRS, YFSETQ. Trimming shortened V by 0 bases and J by 1 base, and 4 bases separated the two germline ends. This CDR3 spans 13 amino acids. The DNA for the CDR3 is TGCGCCAGCAGCTTGGCCCCCCAAGAGACCCAGTACTTC. Its translation: CASSLAPQETQYF. Drawing the rest from reference TRBV5-1 and TRBJ2-5, the complete variable domain is KAGVTQTPRYLIKTRGQQVTLSCSPISGHRSVSWYQQTPGQGLQFLFEYFSETQRNKGNFPGRFSGRQFSNSRSEMNVSTLELGDSALYLCASSLAPQETQYFGPGTRLLVL.

A note on this clone: This same CDR3 is encoded by further DNA sequences in the sample. The rearrangement joins TRBV7-9 to TRBJ2-7; the D is unclear. V lost 5 bases and J lost 4, with 12 bases in between. Germline V lookup: CDR1 SEHNR, CDR2 FQNEAQ (reference sequence). The CDR3 has 13 residues. CDR3 protein: CASSPLDGYEQYF. The CDR3 nucleotides are TGTGCCAGCAGCCCACTGGACGGTTACGAGCAGTACTTC.

This clone was observed a single time. The chain recombines TRBV7-6 with TRBJ1-4; D is ambiguous. V lost 5 bases, J lost 3 bases, and 10 bases lay in between. The germline CDR1 and CDR2 sequences are SGHVS and FNYEAQ. This CDR3 spans 14 amino acids. The chain's CDR3 is CASSLRTPNEKLFF. The CDR3 nucleotides read TGTGCCAGCAGCCTGAGGACTCCTAATGAAAAACTGTTTTTT.

V gene TRBV2 combines with J gene TRBJ2-7; 8 nucleotides agree with TRBD2. Germline assignment: CDR1 SNHLY and CDR2 FYNNEI. The CDR3 loop spans 15 amino acids. J gave up 3 bases and V 6 bases, and 10 bases lay outside the gene matches. CDR3 sequence (DNA): TGTGCCAGCAGCGGTCCGGGACTAGAAAACTACGAGCAGTACTTC. Amino acid sequence: CASSGPGLENYEQYF.

The chain carries TRBV5-6 and TRBJ1-1; D call uncertain. Trimming left V 4 bases short and J 1 base short, with 14 bases between. Germline values: CDR1 SGHDT, CDR2 YYEEEE. CDR3 length: 15 amino acids. The CDR3 coding sequence is TGTGCCAGCAGCCCGGTGGGCCAGGAGAACACTGAAGCTTTCTTT. It translates to CASSPVGQENTEAFF. The full variable domain, completed using reference TRBV5-6 and TRBJ1-1, is DAGVTQSPTHLIKTRGQQVTLRCSPKSGHDTVSWYQQALGQGPQFIFQYYEEEERQRGNFPDRFSGHQFPNYSSELNVNALLLGDSALYLCASSPVGQENTEAFFGQGTRLTVV.

V gene TRBV14 combines with J gene TRBJ2-7, with D perhaps TRBD1 (6 bases). This CDR3 has 14 residues. CDR1 and CDR2 (germline): SGHDN, FVKESK. V was cut by 1 base and J by 4 bases, with 11 bases left in between. The CDR3 sequence is CASSQGGGRYEQYF. CDR3 DNA: TGTGCCAGCAGCCAAGGAGGGGGTCGTTACGAGCAGTACTTC.

The chain uses TRBV5-6 and TRBJ2-7, with no clear D. CDR1 and CDR2 (germline): SGHDT, YYEEEE. V was cut by 0 bases and J by 0 bases, with 7 bases left in between. This CDR3 comprises 14 residues. CDR3 protein: CASSLEASSYEQYF. CDR3 nucleotides: TGTGCCAGCAGCTTGGAGGCAAGCTCCTACGAGCAGTACTTC.